This is a list of T cell receptor beta chains from one sample in a study of radiotherapy plus CTLA-4 blockade in lung cancer. Sequenced by immunoSEQ multiplex PCR; TCRdb stores in-frame clones only, minus some. The profile covers some 110,000 clones, with roughly 80% appearing a single time and about 3.3% taken by the ten largest. The sequenced sample was peripheral blood, obtained from a patient treated with radiotherapy plus ipilimumab. The receptors were sampled from a human donor with non-small cell lung cancer that progressed on radiotherapy plus ipilimumab. Some clones in this sample may be carry-over from other donors' samples. CDR3s include the opening cysteine and the closing phenylalanine or tryptophan. D genes are given only for firm matches. Size is omitted from some rows. Given values are once, few, many or a class for expanded clones.

v_gene	d_gene	abundance	j_gene	CDR3aa	CDR3nt
TRBV10-3	TRBD1	few	TRBJ1-4	CAISSGQGNEKLFF	TGTGCCATCAGTTCGGGACAGGGAAACGAAAAACTGTTTTTT
TRBV6-5	TRBD1	-	TRBJ1-2	CASRGLNQGAGGYTF	TGTGCCAGCCGGGGACTAAATCAGGGGGCGGGTGGCTACACCTTC
TRBV7-3	-	-	TRBJ2-5	CASSFRGSGETQYF	TGTGCCAGCAGCTTTAGGGGCTCGGGAGAGACCCAGTACTTC
TRBV28	TRBD1	-	TRBJ2-2	CASRGDRQSTGELFF	TGTGCCAGCAGGGGGGACAGGCAGAGCACCGGGGAGCTGTTTTTT
TRBV6-4	-	-	TRBJ1-2	CASSPSPAVNYGYTF	TGTGCCAGCAGCCCCTCCCCAGCGGTGAACTATGGCTACACCTTC
TRBV9	TRBD1	-	TRBJ1-2	CASSVDWDRGGDGYTF	TGTGCCAGCAGCGTAGATTGGGACAGGGGAGGAGATGGCTACACCTTC
TRBV6-6	TRBD1	-	TRBJ2-7	CASSPGTGNYEQYF	TGTGCCAGCAGTCCCGGGACAGGGAATTACGAGCAGTACTTC
TRBV19	-	-	TRBJ1-5	CASTGNPGGGGPQHF	TGTGCCAGTACCGGAAATCCCGGGGGCGGGGGGCCCCAGCATTTT
TRBV5-4	-	few	TRBJ2-5	CASSLAGQPGTQYF	TGTGCCAGCAGCTTGGCGGGCCAGCCAGGAACCCAGTACTTC
TRBV14	-	-	TRBJ1-4	CASSRGNEEKLFF	TGTGCCAGCAGCAGAGGGAATGAAGAAAAACTGTTTTTT
TRBV5-1	TRBD1	-	TRBJ1-5	CASSFRGGPNQPQHF	TGCGCCAGCAGCTTCAGGGGGGGTCCCAATCAGCCCCAGCATTTT
TRBV6-5	-	-	TRBJ2-7	CASSSNGYEQYF	TGTGCCAGCAGTAGTAACGGCTACGAGCAGTACTTC
TRBV2	-	few	TRBJ2-1	CASSALANSYNEQFF	TGTGCCAGCAGCGCCCTAGCAAACTCCTACAATGAGCAGTTCTTC
TRBV11-2	-	-	TRBJ2-3	CASSFQARGPLGTDTQYF	TGTGCCAGCAGCTTTCAAGCTCGGGGGCCACTAGGCACAGATACGCAGTATTTT
TRBV11-3	-	-	TRBJ1-4	CASSFREAYEGKLFF	TGTGCCAGCAGCTTCCGGGAGGCGTATGAAGGAAAACTGTTTTTT
TRBV2	-	-	TRBJ2-3	CASSEAETAYTDTQYF	TGTGCCAGCAGTGAAGCCGAGACAGCCTACACAGATACGCAGTATTTT
TRBV27	-	-	TRBJ1-5	CASSLWGSSNQPQHF	TGTGCCAGCAGTTTGTGGGGGAGTAGCAATCAGCCCCAGCATTTT
TRBV4-2	-	-	TRBJ2-7	CASSQAARQARHEQYF	TGTGCCAGCAGCCAAGCTGCCCGGCAGGCGAGGCACGAGCAGTACTTC
TRBV19	TRBD2	-	TRBJ2-5	CASSISGGASETQYF	TGTGCCAGTAGTATTAGCGGGGGGGCCTCCGAGACCCAGTACTTC
TRBV7-2	-	-	TRBJ1-1	CASSPPSPEAFF	TGTGCCAGCAGCCCACCGAGCCCTGAAGCTTTCTTT
TRBV5-4	-	-	TRBJ1-2	CASSGTTGNYGYTF	TGTGCCAGCAGCGGAACCACAGGGAACTATGGCTACACCTTC
TRBV4-3	TRBD1	-	TRBJ1-5	CASSQELGTVYNQPQHF	TGCGCCAGCAGCCAAGAGTTAGGGACAGTTTACAATCAGCCCCAGCATTTT